The rows below give T cell receptor beta chains drawn from one sample of a study of blood T cell repertoires in COVID-19. Generated by immunoSEQ multiplex PCR, the TCRdb table keeps only in-frame clones and is missing some. The table lists roughly 240,000 clones, around four fifths of them singletons. Sample: peripheral blood. These receptors were collected from a man aged 60-69 years who had recovered from COVID-19. The CDR3 runs from the conserved cysteine through the conserved F or W. Fields, in order: J gene, D gene, clone size, V gene, CDR3 DNA, CDR3 protein. A D gene is named only where the DNA matches it firmly. The size of a clone is reported for some rows only, either as once, few or many, or as a class for expanded clones.

TRBJ1-1,NA,NA,TRBV7-9,TGTGCCAGCAGGCTGGGAGACACTGAAGCTTTCTTT,CASRLGDTEAFF
TRBJ1-5,NA,once,TRBV2,TGTGCCAGCAGTGAAAGACTGATGAGCAATCAGCCCCAGCATTTT,CASSERLMSNQPQHF
TRBJ1-5,TRBD1,NA,TRBV15,TGTGCCACCAACAAAGCAGGGGGCGGCAATCAGCCCCAGCATTTT,CATNKAGGGNQPQHF
TRBJ2-1,NA,once,TRBV5-1,TGCGCCAGCAGTAGATCTAGCGCGCAAACTTACAATGAGCAGTTCTTC,CASSRSSAQTYNEQFF
TRBJ1-3,NA,NA,TRBV18,TGTGCCAGCCGACAGGACTCTGGAAACACCATATATTTT,CASRQDSGNTIYF
TRBJ1-6,NA,few,TRBV18,TGTGCCAGCTCACCACAGGACAGAAAAAATTCACCCCTCCACTTT,CASSPQDRKNSPLHF
TRBJ1-1,NA,NA,TRBV29-1,TGCAGCGTTGGTCGGGGATACACTGAAGCTTTCTTT,CSVGRGYTEAFF
TRBJ2-4,TRBD2,once,TRBV18,TGTGCCAGCTCACCCCAGGGACTGTCTAGCGGGAGAGGAGCCAAAAACATTCAGTACTTC,CASSPQGLSSGRGAKNIQYF
TRBJ1-2,NA,NA,TRBV19,TGTGCCAGTAGCCCCGGGACTCCCCTCTATGGCTACACCTTC,CASSPGTPLYGYTF
TRBJ2-4,NA,NA,TRBV16,TGTGCCAGCAGCCAATCTAGGGGAAAAAACATTCAGTACTTC,CASSQSRGKNIQYF
TRBJ2-1,TRBD1,NA,TRBV19,TGTGCCAGTAGTGCGGACAGGTCGTCGCAGTTCTTC,CASSADRSSQFF
TRBJ1-3,NA,few,TRBV19,TGTGCCAGTTCTCACAGGGAACCTGGAAACACCATATATTTT,CASSHREPGNTIYF
TRBJ1-5,NA,NA,TRBV6-5,TGTGCCAGCAGTTACTCAGGGGGCAATCAGCCCCAGCATTTT,CASSYSGGNQPQHF
TRBJ2-3,NA,NA,TRBV5-6,TGTGCCAGCAGCCCGGGAGGGACAGGCACAGATACGCAGTATTTT,CASSPGGTGTDTQYF
TRBJ1-3,TRBD1,NA,TRBV19,TGTGCCAGTAGTCGACAGGGCGCTGGAAACACCATATATTTT,CASSRQGAGNTIYF
TRBJ2-5,TRBD1,NA,TRBV5-1,TGCGCCAGCAGAAATACAGGGGGCCAAGAGACCCAGTACTTC,CASRNTGGQETQYF
TRBJ2-2,NA,NA,TRBV14,TGTGCCAGCAGCCAAGACATCAGGCAGGGCAGGACCGGGGAGCTGTTTTTT,CASSQDIRQGRTGELFF
TRBJ1-1,NA,NA,TRBV10-3,TGTGCCATCAGTGCAGGACAGCTAAACACTGAAGCTTTCTTT,CAISAGQLNTEAFF
TRBJ2-1,NA,NA,TRBV4-1,TGCGCCAGCAGCCATCCTGTCACGGGATCCTACAATGAGCAGTTCTTC,CASSHPVTGSYNEQFF
TRBJ1-1,TRBD1,NA,TRBV30,TGTGCCTTGGGACAGGGAAACACTGAAGCTTTCTTT,CALGQGNTEAFF
TRBJ1-2,NA,NA,TRBV4-1,TGCGCCAGCAGCCAGTACACAGGGTCCTATGGCTACACCTTC,CASSQYTGSYGYTF
TRBJ1-2,NA,NA,TRBV28,TGTGCCAGCAGTTTATTCATGAGGGCAGGGGACTATGGCTACACCTTC,CASSLFMRAGDYGYTF